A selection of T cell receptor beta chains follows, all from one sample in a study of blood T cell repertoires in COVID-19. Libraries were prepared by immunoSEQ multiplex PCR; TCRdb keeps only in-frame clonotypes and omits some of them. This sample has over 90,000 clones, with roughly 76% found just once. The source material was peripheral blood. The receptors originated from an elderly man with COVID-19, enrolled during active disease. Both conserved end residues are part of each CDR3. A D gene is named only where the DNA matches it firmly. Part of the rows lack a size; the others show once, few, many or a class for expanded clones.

CASTPTRGLYGYTF	TGTGCCAGCACCCCGACCCGAGGGCTCTATGGCTACACCTTC	TRBV28	TRBJ1-2	NA	NA
CASNGVGFSPTYEQYF	TGCGCCAGCAATGGAGTAGGTTTCTCCCCAACCTACGAGCAGTACTTC	TRBV10-2	TRBJ2-7	once	NA
CASSQGPGGSYNEQFF	TGCGCCAGCAGTCAGGGACCAGGGGGCTCCTACAATGAGCAGTTCTTC	TRBV23-1	TRBJ2-1	NA	TRBD1
CASRSRWPQHF	TGTGCCAGCAGGTCACGGTGGCCCCAGCATTTT	TRBV6-1	TRBJ1-5	NA	NA
CASSSLGQDKDGYTF	TGTGCCAGCAGCTCCCTAGGACAGGACAAGGATGGCTACACCTTC	TRBV11-2	TRBJ1-2	NA	TRBD1
CASRGHRNTDTQYF	TGTGCCAGCAGGGGGCATCGGAACACAGATACGCAGTATTTT	TRBV6-5	TRBJ2-3	NA	NA
CSVGRGNNQPQHF	TGCAGCGTGGGGCGGGGTAACAATCAGCCCCAGCATTTT	TRBV29-1	TRBJ1-5	NA	NA
CASSTASYNEQFF	TGTGCCAGCTCGACAGCTTCCTACAATGAGCAGTTCTTC	TRBV27	TRBJ2-1	NA	NA
CASSLIGDYYNEQFF	TGTGCCAGCAGCTTGATCGGCGACTACTACAATGAGCAGTTCTTC	TRBV5-8	TRBJ2-1	NA	NA
CASSQVKSRGGSNEQFF	TGCGCCAGCAGCCAAGTCAAGAGCCGGGGGGGCAGCAATGAGCAGTTCTTC	TRBV4-3	TRBJ2-1	NA	TRBD2
CASSIMGQNNSPLHF	TGTGCCAGTAGTATTATGGGACAAAATAATTCACCCCTCCACTTT	TRBV19	TRBJ1-6	NA	NA
CASSPLGLAGGRYEQYF	TGTGCCAGCAGTCCCCTAGGACTAGCGGGAGGGAGGTACGAGCAGTACTTC	TRBV28	TRBJ2-7	NA	TRBD2
CASSMRGRDEKLFF	TGTGCCAGCAGTATGAGGGGGCGTGATGAAAAACTGTTTTTT	TRBV6-5	TRBJ1-4	once	TRBD1
CATSVTGQETQYF	TGTGCCACCAGTGTGACAGGGCAAGAGACCCAGTACTTC	TRBV24-1	TRBJ2-5	NA	TRBD1
CASSLGLAGGPVNIQYF	TGTGCCAGCAGCTTGGGACTAGCGGGAGGGCCGGTAAACATTCAGTACTTC	TRBV5-6	TRBJ2-4	NA	TRBD2
CASSLVEVGRMNTEAFF	TGTGCCAGCAGCTTAGTAGAGGTCGGTCGGATGAACACTGAAGCTTTCTTT	TRBV7-2	TRBJ1-1	NA	NA
CASSSTAGGTGEKLFF	TGCGCCAGCAGCTCCACCGCAGGGGGGACGGGGGAAAAACTGTTTTTT	TRBV5-1	TRBJ1-4	NA	TRBD1
CAWKYRNTEAFF	TGTGCCTGGAAGTACAGGAACACTGAAGCTTTCTTT	TRBV30	TRBJ1-1	NA	NA
CASEEDRGGFQPQHF	TGTGCCAGCGAGGAAGACAGGGGAGGATTTCAGCCCCAGCATTTT	TRBV2	TRBJ1-5	few	TRBD1
CASRGTSEGNEQFF	TGTGCCAGCAGAGGGACTAGCGAGGGCAATGAGCAGTTCTTC	TRBV2	TRBJ2-1	NA	TRBD2
CASSQGLAGAVEQYF	TGTGCCAGCAGCCAGGGACTAGCGGGGGCAGTCGAGCAGTACTTC	TRBV7-2	TRBJ2-7	NA	TRBD2
CASKMSNQPQHF	TGTGCCAGCAAGATGAGTAATCAGCCCCAGCATTTT	TRBV28	TRBJ1-5	NA	NA
CASSYRDRVYEQYF	TGTGCCAGCAGCTACCGGGACAGGGTCTACGAGCAGTACTTC	TRBV14	TRBJ2-7	NA	TRBD1
CASRTDSNYGYTF	TGTGCCTCAAGGACAGATTCTAACTATGGCTACACCTTC	TRBV6-5	TRBJ1-2	NA	NA
CASSLDWGNTIYF	TGTGCCAGCAGCTTGGACTGGGGAAACACCATATATTTT	TRBV5-4	TRBJ1-3	few	NA
CASSLRESRTPSGNTIYF	TGTGCCAGCAGTCTACGTGAATCACGGACACCCTCTGGAAACACCATATATTTT	TRBV6-2/TRBV6-3	TRBJ1-3	NA	NA
CASSLVAGTGNQPQHF	TGTGCCAGCAGCTTAGTTGCCGGGACAGGCAATCAGCCCCAGCATTTT	TRBV7-8	TRBJ1-5	NA	TRBD1
CASSTNHGQGAGETQYF	TGTGCCAGTAGTACCAATCACGGGCAGGGGGCGGGAGAGACCCAGTACTTC	TRBV19	TRBJ2-5	few	TRBD1
CASTAQGYGGYTF	TGTGCCAGCACCGCGCAGGGGTACGGTGGCTACACCTTC	TRBV5-6	TRBJ1-2	NA	NA
CASSVGPAANEQFF	TGTGCCAGCAGCGTAGGCCCAGCGGCCAATGAGCAGTTCTTC	TRBV9	TRBJ2-1	NA	NA
CASSARVSGANVLTF	TGTGCCAGCAGCGCCCGAGTCTCTGGGGCCAACGTCCTGACTTTC	TRBV9	TRBJ2-6	NA	NA
CAISESRGGTQYF	TGTGCCATCAGTGAGTCCAGGGGTGGGACCCAGTACTTC	TRBV10-3	TRBJ2-5	NA	NA
CASSIERREKLFF	TGTGCCAGTAGTATAGAGAGGAGGGAAAAACTGTTTTTT	TRBV19	TRBJ1-4	NA	NA
CASSYQFGQIQETQYF	TGTGCCAGCAGTTACCAATTTGGACAGATTCAAGAGACCCAGTACTTC	TRBV6-2/TRBV6-3	TRBJ2-5	NA	NA
CASSVASHNEQFF	TGTGCCAGCAGCGTAGCTTCCCACAATGAGCAGTTCTTC	TRBV9	TRBJ2-1	NA	NA
CASRDRVRTGNTIYF	TGCGCCAGCAGAGACAGGGTCAGGACTGGAAACACCATATATTTT	TRBV4-1	TRBJ1-3	NA	TRBD1
CASSLGGVPNSPLHF	TGCGCCAGCAGCTTGGGGGGGGTCCCAAATTCACCCCTCCACTTT	TRBV5-1	TRBJ1-6	few	NA
CSVETGTGGPNTF	TGCAGCGTTGAAACCGGGACAGGGGGCCCTAACACCTTC	TRBV29-1	TRBJ1-2	NA	TRBD1
CASSLWTGGTEAFF	TGTGCCAGCAGCTTATGGACAGGGGGCACTGAAGCTTTCTTT	TRBV5-5	TRBJ1-1	few	TRBD1
CASSLQRVSTGELFF	TGTGCCAGCAGTTTACAGAGGGTCTCGACCGGGGAGCTGTTTTTT	TRBV27	TRBJ2-2	NA	NA
CASSHVPVNTEAFF	TGCGCCAGCAGCCATGTTCCAGTGAACACTGAAGCTTTCTTT	TRBV4-1	TRBJ1-1	NA	NA
CASRTGEWDEKLFF	TGTGCCAGCAGGACAGGGGAGTGGGATGAAAAACTGTTTTTT	TRBV2	TRBJ1-4	NA	TRBD1
CASSLVFSPRMETQYF	TGTGCCAGCAGCTTAGTCTTCTCGCCGCGAATGGAGACCCAGTACTTC	TRBV7-2	TRBJ2-5	NA	NA
CAISEFSPFQGGTEAFF	TGTGCCATCAGTGAATTTTCGCCTTTCCAGGGGGGCACTGAAGCTTTCTTT	TRBV10-3	TRBJ1-1	NA	TRBD1
CASSFPSGEETQYF	TGCGCCAGCAGCTTCCCTAGCGGGGAAGAGACCCAGTACTTC	TRBV5-1	TRBJ2-5	NA	TRBD2
CASSRDRGRTDTQYF	TGTGCCAGCAGCCGGGACAGGGGGCGGACAGATACGCAGTATTTT	TRBV7-3	TRBJ2-3	NA	TRBD1
CASSLRQTGIYYEQYF	TGTGCCAGCAGCTTAAGGCAGACTGGCATTTACTACGAGCAGTACTTC	TRBV7-3	TRBJ2-7	NA	NA
CAWSVPSGGISSYNEQFF	TGTGCCTGGAGTGTACCTAGCGGGGGGATAAGCTCCTACAATGAGCAGTTCTTC	TRBV30	TRBJ2-1	NA	TRBD2